This T cell receptor (beta chain) came from a study of T cell changes during pregnancy in multiple sclerosis. Generated by immunoSEQ multiplex PCR, the TCRdb table keeps only in-frame clones and is missing some. The repertoire holds 40,000 to 45,000 clones, with roughly 92% as singletons. The germline V gene encodes CDR1 MGHRA and CDR2 YSYEKL. V lost 0 bases and J 1 base, leaving 5 bases between the germline ends. The CDR3 loop spans 14 amino acids. The sequencing used CD4+ T cells from peripheral blood mononuclear cells, collected in the third trimester of pregnancy. The rearrangement uses TRBV4-1 and TRBJ2-3; D uncertain. The sequence came from a female donor with multiple sclerosis, enrolled in a pregnancy study. CDR3: CASSQEGRTDTQYF. The DNA of the CDR3 is TGCGCCAGCAGCCAAGAGGGCCGCACAGATACGCAGTATTTT.